These 25 T cell receptor beta chains were sequenced from one sample in a study of cytomegalovirus exposure and HLA in healthy donors. Primers for the PCR totalled 60 Vbeta and 13 Jbeta. This table comes from immunoSEQ multiplex PCR, and its TCRdb copy is limited to in-frame clones, with some not included. The sample includes about 130,000 clones. Sequenced sample: PBMCs. These receptors originate from a man aged 35 to 55 in good health and CMV-seronegative.

This chain joins TRBV5-4 and TRBJ1-3; the match to TRBD1 covers 7 bases. V trimming: 3 bases; J trimming: 10 bases; junction bases outside the gene matches: 13. The CDR3 sequence is 15 residues long. Germline CDR1 reads SGHNT; CDR2 reads YYREEE (reference sequence). The CDR3 sequence is CASSSTGRSGLTIYF. The CDR3 DNA follows: TGTGCCAGCAGCTCGACAGGGAGATCCGGGTTAACCATATATTTT.

The chain couples TRBV2 to TRBJ2-6, with TRBD2 matching 7 bases. Germline CDR1 SNHLY, CDR2 FYNNEI. V was pared by 0 bases and J by 3 bases, with 2 bases of the junction left unmatched. The CDR3 spans 16 residues. The DNA of the CDR3 is TGTGCCAGCAGTGAAGCAAGCGGGGTTGGGGCCAACGTCCTGACTTTC. As protein: CASSEASGVGANVLTF.

The gene calls are TRBV29-1 and TRBJ1-2; TRBD1 might be the D (5 bases). CDR1 and CDR2 from the germline V gene are SQVTM and ANQGSEA. With 2 bases removed from V and 6 bases from J, the gap between germline ends came to 7 bases. The CDR3 consists of 11 residues. CDR3 sequence reads: CSVEQGDGYTF. CDR3 nucleotide sequence: TGCAGCGTTGAACAGGGCGATGGCTACACCTTC.

The CDR3 region is CASRPSPGLNYGYTF. The CDR3 bases are TGTGCCAGCCGCCCATCCCCGGGACTGAACTATGGCTACACCTTC. J is TRBJ1-2 and V is TRBV7-2, with a tentative D call TRBD1 (5 bases). Trimming removed 8 bases from V and 2 bases from J, with 18 bases in between. The CDR3 consists of 15 residues. Germline CDR1 SGHTA, CDR2 FQGNSA. Supplemented by reference TRBV7-2 and TRBJ1-2, the full variable domain reads GAGVSQSPSNKVTEKGKDVELRCDPISGHTALYWYRQSLGQGLEFLIYFQGNSAPDKSGLPSDRFSAERTGGSVSTLTIQRTQQEDSAVYLCASRPSPGLNYGYTFGSGTRLTVV.

The chain links TRBV7-2 to TRBJ1-4, with D perhaps matching TRBD1 (6 bases). V was pared by 5 bases and J by 6 bases, with 28 bases between. The CDR3 loop spans 19 amino acids. The V gene's germline CDR1 is SGHTA and CDR2 FQGNSA. The CDR3 coding sequence is TGTGCCAGCAGCCCTCACACCATCAACACAGGGTTTATTGATGAAAAACTGTTTTTT. This codes for CASSPHTINTGFIDEKLFF.

The chain is built from TRBV2 and TRBJ2-1; TRBD2 matches 15 bases. The CDR3 loop spans 20 amino acids. CDR1 and CDR2 from the germline V gene are SNHLY and FYNNEI. V shed 1 base, J shed 2 bases, and the junction held 9 bases outside the gene matches. DNA of the CDR3: TGTGCCAGCAGTGAAGAGGGACTAGCGGGAGGACGAGTGGCCTACAATGAGCAGTTCTTC. As protein: CASSEEGLAGGRVAYNEQFF.

The chain employs TRBV7-2 and TRBJ2-7; D is possibly TRBD2 (5 bases). Germline V gives CDR1 SGHTA, CDR2 FQGNSA. V lost 4 bases, J lost 6 bases, and 13 bases lay in between. This CDR3 has 13 amino acids. The CDR3 nucleotides read TGTGCCAGCAGCTCTAGTCGGACTTTCGAGCAGTACTTC. Translated: CASSSSRTFEQYF.

This sequence joins TRBV11-3 and TRBJ2-7, with TRBD2 matching over 10 bases. The CDR3 is 16 residues long. V lost 1 base and J lost 4; bases outside the gene matches: 7. From germline, CDR1 is SGHNT and CDR2 YENEEA. The CDR3 spells CASSLGLAGAWYEQYF. The CDR3 region has the DNA TGTGCCAGCAGCTTAGGACTAGCGGGCGCATGGTACGAGCAGTACTTC. Complete variable domain (other parts from reference TRBV11-3 and TRBJ2-7): EAGVVQSPRYKIIEKKQPVAFWCNPISGHNTLYWYLQNLGQGPELLIRYENEEAVDDSQLPKDRFSAERLKGVDSTLKIQPAELGDSAVYLCASSLGLAGAWYEQYFGPGTRLTVT.

This chain connects TRBV28 to TRBJ2-7; D is possibly TRBD1 (6 bases). Per the germline V gene, CDR1 is MDHEN and CDR2 is SYDVKM. Trimming removed 7 bases at V and 4 bases at J, with 20 bases between. This CDR3 is 15 amino acids long. DNA of the CDR3: TGTGCCAGCACAGGGGCGTGGGACCAGAAGTACGAGCAGTACTTC. This sequence encodes CASTGAWDQKYEQYF.

The rearrangement uses TRBV11-2 and TRBJ2-1, with 9 bases lining up with TRBD2. This CDR3 spans 11 amino acids. Trimming removed 5 bases from V and 16 bases from J; junction bases left unmatched: 6. Germline V gene data show CDR1 as SGHAT and CDR2 as FQNNGV. CDR3: CASSTLAGIFF. In DNA, the CDR3 is TGTGCCAGCAGCACGCTAGCGGGAATCTTCTTC.

CDR3 sequence reads: CASSKDRGPALFF. The CDR3 DNA reads TGTGCCAGCAGCAAGGACAGGGGACCGGCCCTGTTTTTT. The gene calls are TRBV5-6 and TRBJ2-2; 9 nucleotides line up with TRBD1. The CDR3 covers 13 residues. Germline V gives CDR1 SGHDT, CDR2 YYEEEE. The junction had 9 bases not matched to a gene; V was cut back by 4 bases and J by 14 bases.

The CDR3 coding sequence is TGTGCCAGCAGTGATCGACAGGTCTCCTACGAGCAGTACTTC. Protein product: CASSDRQVSYEQYF. The rearrangement joins TRBV2 to TRBJ2-7, with a tentative D call TRBD1 (6 bases). Trimming took off 3 bases at V and 0 bases at J, with 9 bases between the two ends. The germline V gene encodes CDR1 SNHLY and CDR2 FYNNEI. The CDR3 length is 14 residues. Full variable domain (rest looked up from reference TRBV2 and TRBJ2-7): EPEVTQTPSHQVTQMGQEVILRCVPISNHLYFYWYRQILGQKVEFLVSFYNNEISEKSEIFDDQFSVERPDGSNFTLKIRSTKLEDSAMYFCASSDRQVSYEQYFGPGTRLTVT.

The rearrangement uses TRBV7-9 and TRBJ2-7; TRBD2 matches 11 bases. Germline CDR1 SEHNR, CDR2 FQNEAQ (reference sequence). The CDR3 covers 16 residues. Trimming took 5 bases from V and 6 from J; bases not matched to a gene: 12. CDR3 in amino acids: CASSPDGTSGGGEQYF. The CDR3 coding sequence is TGTGCCAGCAGCCCCGACGGGACTAGCGGAGGCGGCGAGCAGTACTTC.

The rearrangement uses TRBV7-8 and TRBJ2-7; TRBD1 aligns across 8 bases. The ends lost 5 bases at V and 3 bases at J; junction bases unmatched: 6. Per the germline V gene, CDR1 is SGHVS and CDR2 is FQNEAQ. This CDR3 is 14 amino acids long. CDR3 DNA sequence: TGTGCCAGCAGCCCCTCAGGGGGCTACTACGAGCAGTACTTC. Translation: CASSPSGGYYEQYF.

V and J are TRBV6-5 and TRBJ2-3; a weak D match, TRBD2 (5 bases). Germline lookup yields CDR1 MNHEY and CDR2 SVGAGI. This CDR3 comprises 13 residues. With 2 bases removed from V and 2 bases from J, the gap between germline ends came to 5 bases. The CDR3 region is CASSYDYTDTQYF. The CDR3 DNA sequence: TGTGCCAGCAGTTACGACTACACAGATACGCAGTATTTT.

The CDR3 DNA sequence: TGCGCCAGCAGTGATAGGGGGCAGACGGTCGATACGCAGTATTTT. Amino acid sequence: CASSDRGQTVDTQYF. V gene TRBV10-1 combines with J gene TRBJ2-3, with TRBD1 matching 7 bases. The V segment lost 3 bases and the J segment 6 bases; nucleotides outside the gene matches: 9. Germline lookup yields CDR1 WNHNN and CDR2 SYGVQD (reference sequence). The length of the CDR3 is 15 residues.

The J gene is TRBJ2-1, the V gene TRBV5-1; 16 bases are a match to TRBD2. From germline, CDR1 is SGHRS and CDR2 YFSETQ. V gave up 1 base and J gave up 9 bases; unmatched junction bases: 7. This CDR3 region has 17 residues. The CDR3, as DNA: TGCGCCAGCAGCTTGCCCTGGGGACTAGCGGGAGGGGGTGAGCAGTTCTTC. It encodes CASSLPWGLAGGGEQFF.

The CDR3 reads CASSLEWQGGAGELFF. In nucleotides, the CDR3 is TGTGCCAGCAGCTTAGAGTGGCAGGGGGGCGCCGGGGAGCTGTTTTTT. V usage is TRBV11-2 and J usage is TRBJ2-2, with a weak D call TRBD1 (7 bases). This CDR3 comprises 16 residues. The V end lost 0 bases, the J end lost 6 bases, and 14 bases lay between the germline ends. In germline, CDR1 is SGHAT, CDR2 FQNNGV.

The chain employs TRBV2 and TRBJ2-5; D call uncertain. Germline assignment: CDR1 SNHLY and CDR2 FYNNEI. The CDR3 is made up of 11 amino acids. The germline V and J ends were trimmed by 2 bases and 5 bases, with 3 bases remaining between them. The CDR3 loop is CASSELETQYF. Here the CDR3 DNA reads TGTGCCAGCAGTGAACTGGAGACCCAGTACTTC.

The chain combines TRBV27 with TRBJ1-1; unclear D gene. CDR3 length: 15 amino acids. The germline V and J ends were trimmed by 0 bases and 0 bases, with 8 bases remaining between them. Germline V CDR1 and CDR2: MNHEY, SMNVEV (reference sequence). This CDR3 reads CASSLSYSMNTEAFF. The CDR3 DNA is TGTGCCAGCAGTTTATCGTACAGTATGAACACTGAAGCTTTCTTT.

The V call is TRBV10-1, the J call TRBJ2-4; TRBD1 might be the D (6 bases). This CDR3 contains 15 residues. CDR1 and CDR2 from the germline V gene are WNHNN and SYGVQD (reference sequence). Trimming shortened V by 4 bases and J by 10 bases, and 20 bases separated the two germline ends. The CDR3 sequence: CASSGAWGPQGIQYF. In DNA, the CDR3 is TGCGCCAGCAGTGGGGCTTGGGGGCCCCAGGGGATTCAGTACTTC.

The chain joins TRBV5-1 to TRBJ2-5, with D possibly matching TRBD1 (6 bases). This CDR3 region has 14 residues. Germline V gene sequence: CDR1 SGHRS, CDR2 YFSETQ. The V gene lost 0 bases and the J gene lost 1 base, with 7 bases spanning the gap. Here the CDR3 DNA reads TGCGCCAGCAGCTTGGGGACAGCCCAAGAGACCCAGTACTTC. Protein product: CASSLGTAQETQYF.

The rearrangement uses TRBV4-3 and TRBJ2-2; possible D gene TRBD2, 6 bases. CDR3 size: 14 residues. Germline V gives CDR1 LGHNA, CDR2 YSLEER. The V end lost 4 bases, the J end lost 5 bases, and 11 bases lay between the germline ends. The CDR3: CASSPGLITGELFF. CDR3 DNA sequence: TGCGCCAGCAGCCCGGGACTCATAACCGGGGAGCTGTTTTTT.

The chain has TRBV11-1 and TRBJ2-7; D is ambiguous. The germline V and J ends were trimmed by 3 bases and 0 bases, with 6 bases remaining between them. Germline values: CDR1 SGHAT, CDR2 FQDESV (reference sequence). CDR3 length: 13 amino acids. The DNA of the CDR3 is TGTGCCAGCAGCTTGTACAGCTCCTACGAGCAGTACTTC. It is translated as CASSLYSSYEQYF.

J is TRBJ1-3 and V is TRBV18; D unclear. CDR1 and CDR2 (germline): KGHSH, LQKENI. V gave up 3 bases and J gave up 2 bases, with 17 bases separating them. The CDR3 runs to 17 residues. The CDR3 loop is CASSPIAGSGAGNTIYF. The CDR3 DNA reads TGTGCCAGCTCACCTATCGCGGGCAGTGGGGCTGGAAACACCATATATTTT.